This T cell receptor beta chain was sequenced for a study of T-cell reconstitution after alpha-beta-depleted transplantation in children. General observations from the study: By one year post-transplant, T-cell counts and diversity largely arose from T cells that were newly produced. After transplant, at about two months, alpha-beta T cells were reportedly derived from several hundred expanded graft clones. Recipient T cells and thymic progenitors that survived gave rise to the high TCRbeta diversity observed at day 60 in some patients.

Molecular barcoding with unique molecular identifiers was used for the TCRbeta library. TCRdb re-derived calls from the PCR reads in MiXCR, one entry per CDR3 protein. The sample lists approximately 1,000,000 distinct CDR3 sequences, around 30% seen once, with 28% in the top ten. This CDR3 has 16 residues. CDR1 is MGHRA, CDR2 YSYEKL, per germline. As regards this clonotype: No antigen is known for it. One end of the junction is discordant with germline, which a read error may explain.

This sequence joins TRBV4-1 and TRBJ2-2; D remains ambiguous. The specimen comprised PBMCs, mostly from graft donor cells, sampled 360 days after TCRalphabeta/CD19-depleted stem cell transplant. The TCR originated in a boy under three years old who had a stem cell transplant for SCID, so the T cells may come from the graft donor. DNA of the CDR3: TGCGCCAGCAGCGAAGACTGGGTATTGCTCACCGGGGAGCTGTTTTTT. This encodes CASSEDWVLLTGELFF.